Listed here are 20 T cell receptor beta chains from one sample, sequenced in a study of blood T cells in healthy people across ages. Together with a sample-barcoded 5' primer, a J-beta primer mix was included in a second PCR lasting about 6 to 12 cycles. TCRdb independently ran MiXCR on the 5' RACE reads; one entry per CDR3 protein. The sample consists of roughly 680,000 distinct CDR3 sequences, around 21% of them appearing once. Sequencing input: blood. These receptors came from a man between 65 and 85 years old in good health.

The chain carries TRBV5-1 and TRBJ2-7; 10 bases agree with TRBD2. The CDR3 has 16 amino acids. Germline V gene lookup returns CDR1 SGHRS and CDR2 YFSETQ. Trimming at V came to 4 bases and at J to 2 bases, leaving 9 bases not matched to a gene. CDR3 residues: CASSATGLASTYEQYF. DNA for the CDR3: TGCGCCAGCAGCGCAACGGGACTAGCGTCTACCTACGAGCAGTACTTC. The full variable domain, in which reference TRBV5-1 and TRBJ2-7 provide the parts outside the CDR3, is KAGVTQTPRYLIKTRGQQVTLSCSPISGHRSVSWYQQTPGQGLQFLFEYFSETQRNKGNFPGRFSGRQFSNSRSEMNVSTLELGDSALYLCASSATGLASTYEQYFGPGTRLTVT.

This rearrangement joins TRBV2 to TRBJ2-1; D gene ambiguous. V was trimmed by 0 bases and J by 5 bases, leaving 8 bases between them. The CDR3 contains 14 residues. Per germline, CDR1 SNHLY and CDR2 FYNNEI. CDR3 sequence reads: CASSEAAANNEQFF. The DNA for the CDR3 is TGTGCCAGCAGTGAAGCGGCAGCTAACAATGAGCAGTTCTTC.

This clonotype was picked up a small number of times. The chain employs TRBV7-9 and TRBJ2-1; D is uncertain. Germline V gene data show CDR1 as SEHNR and CDR2 as FQNEAQ (reference sequence). The CDR3 sequence is 14 residues long. Trimming took 3 bases from V and 0 from J, leaving 6 bases between them. The CDR3 loop reads CASSLTNSYNEQFF. CDR3 DNA sequence: TGTGCCAGCAGCTTGACGAACTCCTACAATGAGCAGTTCTTC.

This clonotype has only a few counts. The chain recombines TRBV28 with TRBJ2-7; D is possibly TRBD2 (5 bases). Trimming pared 3 bases from V and 0 bases from J, leaving 12 bases between. The CDR3 sequence is 15 residues long. The germline CDR1 and CDR2 sequences are MDHEN and SYDVKM. CDR3: CASSFAGHSSYEQYF. DNA of the CDR3: TGTGCCAGCAGTTTCGCGGGCCACAGCTCCTACGAGCAGTACTTC.

This clonotype has a handful of counts. The V and J genes are TRBV5-1 and TRBJ2-5, with D possibly being TRBD2 (6 bases). V lost 5 bases and J lost 2, with 16 bases in between. CDR1 is SGHRS and CDR2 is YFSETQ in the germline V gene. This CDR3 contains 15 residues. The CDR3: CASRLFSGLQETQYF. The CDR3 DNA is TGCGCCAGCAGACTATTCTCGGGACTGCAAGAGACCCAGTACTTC.

V is TRBV28 and J is TRBJ2-2, with D perhaps TRBD1 or TRBD2 (6 bases each). The CDR3 is 15 residues long. The germline V and J ends were trimmed by 5 bases and 6 bases, with 16 bases remaining between them. Germline CDR1 and CDR2: MDHEN and SYDVKM. The CDR3 bases are TGTGCCAGCAGTCCAGCGGCCGGGGGCGCCGGGGAGCTGTTTTTT. This gives the protein CASSPAAGGAGELFF. Full variable domain (outside the CDR3, taken from reference TRBV28 and TRBJ2-2): DVKVTQSSRYLVKRTGEKVFLECVQDMDHENMFWYRQDPGLGLRLIYFSYDVKMKEKGDIPEGYSVSREKKERFSLILESASTNQTSMYLCASSPAAGGAGELFFGEGSRLTVL.

This clonotype was seen only a few times. The chain has TRBV19 and TRBJ2-2; D unclear. Germline CDR1 is LNHDA and CDR2 is SQIVND (reference sequence). Trimming cost V 9 bases and J 8 bases, with 10 bases left between them. This CDR3 spans 11 amino acids. The CDR3 spells CASIDLGELFF. The CDR3 DNA is TGTGCCAGCATCGACTTAGGGGAGCTGTTTTTT.

In this sample, this clonotype turned up a few times. The chain is built from TRBV28 and TRBJ2-4, with TRBD1 matching 8 bases. In germline, CDR1 is MDHEN, CDR2 SYDVKM. This CDR3 has 12 residues. Trimming at V came to 6 bases and at J to 9 bases, leaving 4 bases not matched to a gene. In DNA, the CDR3 is TGTGCCAGCAGGACAGGGGCGGGCATTCAGTACTTC. Translating it yields CASRTGAGIQYF.

The chain couples TRBV5-1 to TRBJ2-1, with D perhaps matching TRBD1 or TRBD2 (5 bases each). This CDR3 contains 14 residues. The germline V gene encodes CDR1 SGHRS and CDR2 YFSETQ. V lost 0 bases to trimming and J lost 6 bases, with 10 bases between them. The DNA of the CDR3 is TGCGCCAGCAGCTTGGAGGGACCTATCAATGAGCAGTTCTTC. Its protein is CASSLEGPINEQFF.

J is TRBJ2-3 and V is TRBV20-1, with D maybe TRBD1 (6 bases). The CDR3 sequence is 15 residues long. Germline loops: CDR1 DFQATT, CDR2 SNEGSKA (reference sequence). V gave up 3 bases and J gave up 0 bases, with 13 bases separating them. CDR3 bases: TGCAGTGCTAGCGCCGGGACAACTAGCACAGATACGCAGTATTTT. This translates into CSASAGTTSTDTQYF.

This clonotype has a handful of counts. The chain employs TRBV29-1 and TRBJ1-1; perhaps TRBD1 as D (5 bases). Trimming took 0 bases from V and 5 from J, leaving 13 bases between them. The CDR3 sequence is 14 residues long. Germline loops: CDR1 SQVTM, CDR2 ANQGSEA. The CDR3 DNA is TGCAGCGTTGAAGATCGGCAGGGTGCGACTGAAGCTTTCTTT. This translates into CSVEDRQGATEAFF.

This clonotype was counted between two and nine times. V and J are TRBV25-1 and TRBJ2-7, with 7 nucleotides matching TRBD1. Germline V CDR1 and CDR2: MGHDK, SYGVNS. With V trimmed by 1 base and J by 3 bases, 6 bases remained unmatched. The CDR3 length is 15 residues. The CDR3 region has the DNA TGTGCCAGCAGTGAATGGACGACAGGGAACTACGAGCAGTACTTC. Residues: CASSEWTTGNYEQYF.

This clonotype was seen a handful of times. The CDR3: CASRWGQGDEKLFF. As DNA, the CDR3 is TGTGCCAGCAGGTGGGGACAGGGGGACGAAAAACTGTTTTTT. The genes are TRBV2 and TRBJ1-4; 11 positions agree with TRBD1. V shed 6 bases and J 8 bases; nucleotides not matched to a gene: 5. Germline assignment: CDR1 SNHLY and CDR2 FYNNEI. There are 14 residues in the CDR3. The full variable domain, with the rest looked up from reference TRBV2 and TRBJ1-4, is EPEVTQTPSHQVTQMGQEVILRCVPISNHLYFYWYRQILGQKVEFLVSFYNNEISEKSEIFDDQFSVERPDGSNFTLKIRSTKLEDSAMYFCASRWGQGDEKLFFGSGTQLSVL.

The chain joins TRBV7-6 to TRBJ2-3; D possibly matches TRBD1 or TRBD2 (8 bases each). Trimming shortened V by 5 bases and J by 7 bases, and 28 bases separated the two germline ends. Per the germline V gene, CDR1 is SGHVS and CDR2 is FNYEAQ. The CDR3 is 18 residues long. CDR3 sequence (DNA): TGTGCCAGCAGCCCGGACAGGGTCGGGACTAGGTATTCTCATACGCAGTATTTT. Translated: CASSPDRVGTRYSHTQYF.

This clonotype was seen a handful of times. The gene calls are TRBV2 and TRBJ2-2, with 12 bases aligning to TRBD2. Germline values: CDR1 SNHLY, CDR2 FYNNEI. The CDR3 is made up of 18 amino acids. V trimming: 3 bases; J trimming: 1 base; junction bases outside the gene matches: 6. CDR3 residues: CASSERASGRGNTGELFF. CDR3 in DNA: TGTGCCAGCAGTGAGCGGGCTAGCGGGAGGGGGAACACCGGGGAGCTGTTTTTT. Full variable domain (outside the CDR3, taken from reference TRBV2 and TRBJ2-2): EPEVTQTPSHQVTQMGQEVILRCVPISNHLYFYWYRQILGQKVEFLVSFYNNEISEKSEIFDDQFSVERPDGSNFTLKIRSTKLEDSAMYFCASSERASGRGNTGELFFGEGSRLTVL.

The CDR3 DNA is TGCAGTGCTTACTCGTTGTGGGACGGCTACGAGCAGTACTTC. The encoded protein is CSAYSLWDGYEQYF. The chain uses TRBV20-1 and TRBJ2-7; D tentatively reads TRBD1 or TRBD2 (5 bases each). The CDR3 is 14 amino acids. V lost 5 bases to trimming and J lost 3 bases, with 17 bases between them. Germline loops: CDR1 DFQATT, CDR2 SNEGSKA (reference sequence).

This clonotype was seen more than once but under ten times. The chain has TRBV29-1 and TRBJ2-5, with D possibly matching TRBD1 (7 bases). This CDR3 is built from 14 residues. Trimming took 7 bases from V and 4 from J, leaving 19 bases between them. Germline lookup yields CDR1 SQVTM and CDR2 ANQGSEA. The CDR3 is CSGGDRRGLETQYF. In DNA, the CDR3 is TGCAGCGGCGGGGATAGGAGGGGGCTAGAGACCCAGTACTTC. Variable domain in full (rest from reference TRBV29-1 and TRBJ2-5): SAVISQKPSRDICQRGTSLTIQCQVDSQVTMMFWYRQQPGQSLTLIATANQGSEATYESGFVIDKFPISRPNLTFSTLTVSNMSPEDSSIYLCSGGDRRGLETQYFGPGTRLLVL.

V gene TRBV7-2 combines with J gene TRBJ1-2; D may be TRBD1 (5 bases). Per germline, CDR1 SGHTA and CDR2 FQGNSA. CDR3 length equals 14 residues. V gave up 5 bases and J gave up 1 base, with 11 bases separating them. CDR3 nucleotides: TGTGCCAGCAGCGCCACAGGAAATAACTATGGCTACACCTTC. Protein product: CASSATGNNYGYTF.

The chain joins TRBV6-2 or TRBV6-3 to TRBJ2-7; 7 nucleotides align to TRBD2. Per germline, CDR1 MNHEY and CDR2 SVGEGT. The CDR3 spans 15 residues. The ends lost 4 bases at V and 2 bases at J; junction bases unmatched: 8. The CDR3 here is CASSFGTIRTYEQYF. In nucleotides, the CDR3 is TGTGCCAGCAGTTTCGGGACTATCCGTACCTACGAGCAGTACTTC.

This chain connects TRBV10-3 to TRBJ2-2, with D possibly called TRBD1 or TRBD2 (5 bases each). This CDR3 contains 16 residues. The V end was cut by 0 bases, the J end by 3 bases, with 11 bases between. CDR1 is ENHRY and CDR2 is SYGVKD in the germline V gene. The CDR3 bases are TGTGCCATCAGTGAGTCGTTGAGGGACCACACCGGGGAGCTGTTTTTT. Translated: CAISESLRDHTGELFF.